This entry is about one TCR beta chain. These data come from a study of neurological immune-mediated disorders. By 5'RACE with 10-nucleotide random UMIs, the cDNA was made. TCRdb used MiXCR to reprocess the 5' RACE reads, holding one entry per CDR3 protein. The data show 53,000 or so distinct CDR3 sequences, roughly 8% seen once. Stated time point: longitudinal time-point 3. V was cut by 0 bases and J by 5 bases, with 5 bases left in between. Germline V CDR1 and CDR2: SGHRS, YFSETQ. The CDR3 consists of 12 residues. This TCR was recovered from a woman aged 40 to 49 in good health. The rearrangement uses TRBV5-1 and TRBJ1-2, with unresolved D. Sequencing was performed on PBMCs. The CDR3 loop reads CASSLVGYGYTF. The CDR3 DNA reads TGCGCCAGCAGCTTGGTGGGGTATGGCTACACCTTC.